One and the same sample provided the 21 T cell receptor beta chains below, sequenced in a study of vaccination and CD4 T cells after COVID-19. Sample treatment: roughly ten-day PBMC culture with coronavirus spike peptide pools or control peptides (ViraFEST assay). These receptors are not linked to any known antigen. Researchers used the Oncomine TCR Beta short-read assay to sequence DNA from cultured CD4+ T cells. TCRdb used MiXCR to reprocess the PCR reads, holding one entry per CDR3 protein. The sample carries 10,000 to 15,000 distinct CDR3 sequences, approximately 60% recorded once. The sequenced sample was CD4+ T cells from blood, cultured in vitro. These receptors originate from a human donor who had recovered from COVID-19.

The rearrangement uses TRBV30 and TRBJ2-5, with no clear D. This CDR3 contains 15 residues. Trimming shortened V by 1 base and J by 1 base, and 13 bases separated the two germline ends. Germline V gene sequence: CDR1 GTSNPN, CDR2 SVGIG (reference sequence). The CDR3 coding sequence is TGTGCCTGGAGTGCTTTGGACCGAATCCAAGAGACCCAGTACTTC. This encodes CAWSALDRIQETQYF.

The rearrangement links TRBV7-6 to TRBJ2-5; weak D call: TRBD1 (6 bases). Trimming took 1 base from V and 4 from J, leaving 10 bases between them. CDR1 and CDR2 (germline): SGHVS, FNYEAQ. CDR3 length equals 14 residues. The CDR3 coding sequence is TGTGCCAGCAGCTTAGAACAGGGAAGAGAGACCCAGTACTTC. It encodes CASSLEQGRETQYF.

The chain joins TRBV20-1 to TRBJ2-1, with D tentatively TRBD1 (6 bases). Trimming took 5 bases from V and 4 from J, leaving 9 bases between them. Germline V gives CDR1 DFQATT, CDR2 SNEGSKA (reference sequence). The CDR3 is 12 residues long. Here the CDR3 DNA reads TGCAGTGCTGTTACAGGGTACAATGAGCAGTTCTTC. Protein sequence: CSAVTGYNEQFF.

J is TRBJ2-3 and V is TRBV6-4, with 7 bases identical to TRBD2. Losses at the gene ends were 3 bases for V and 1 base for J; bases not matched to a gene: 7. The germline gives CDR1 MRHNA, CDR2 SNTAGT. The CDR3 contains 16 residues. CDR3 coding DNA: TGTGCCAGCAGTGAGGGGCCTAGCGGCGGCACAGATACGCAGTATTTT. This gives the protein CASSEGPSGGTDTQYF.

This clonotype has more than one count but fewer than ten. V is TRBV12-3 or TRBV12-4 and J is TRBJ2-7; TRBD1 is a possible D gene (6 bases). The V end was cut by 5 bases, the J end by 1 base, with 15 bases between. The CDR3 totals 15 residues. The DNA of the CDR3 is TGTGCCAGCAGTGCTCCGGGACATAAGTCCTACGAGCAGTACTTC. Translating it yields CASSAPGHKSYEQYF.

This chain uses TRBV20-1 with TRBJ2-2, with D perhaps TRBD1 or TRBD2 (5 bases each). The CDR3 covers 15 residues. V shed 6 bases and J shed 6 bases, with 20 bases lying between them. The germline V gene has CDR1 DFQATT and CDR2 SNEGSKA (reference sequence). The chain's CDR3 is CSARWTGHRSGELFF. DNA of the CDR3: TGCAGTGCGCGATGGACGGGGCACCGGTCCGGGGAGCTGTTTTTT.

The sample holds a few counts of this clonotype. This chain links TRBV2 with TRBJ1-1; D is undetermined. Germline CDR1 and CDR2: SNHLY and FYNNEI. The CDR3 runs to 13 residues. The germline V and J ends were trimmed by 7 bases and 0 bases, with 9 bases remaining between them. In DNA form, the CDR3 reads TGTGCCAGCATGGCCAGAGTGAACACTGAAGCTTTCTTT. It yields the protein CASMARVNTEAFF.

This clonotype was seen just once. J is TRBJ2-5 and V is TRBV20-1; D tentatively fits TRBD1 or TRBD2 (6 bases each). The V gene lost 5 bases and the J gene lost 1 base, with 17 bases spanning the gap. CDR3 length: 15 residues. Germline lookup yields CDR1 DFQATT and CDR2 SNEGSKA (reference sequence). The CDR3: CSAPGAQGFQETQYF. The CDR3 nucleotides read TGCAGTGCTCCGGGGGCCCAGGGCTTCCAAGAGACCCAGTACTTC.

This clonotype was picked up one time. V is TRBV7-3 and J is TRBJ2-7; D ambiguous. V gave up 5 bases and J gave up 0 bases, with 8 bases separating them. The CDR3 runs to 13 residues. Germline CDR1 reads SGHTA; CDR2 reads FQGTGA. The CDR3 bases are TGTGCCAGCAGCCCTTCACCCTCCTACGAGCAGTACTTC. It encodes CASSPSPSYEQYF. Using reference TRBV7-3 and TRBJ2-7 for the parts outside the CDR3, the full variable domain is GAGVSQTPSNKVTEKGKYVELRCDPISGHTALYWYRQSLGQGPEFLIYFQGTGAADDSGLPNDRFFAVRPEGSVSTLKIQRTERGDSAVYLCASSPSPSYEQYFGPGTRLTVT.

The chain couples TRBV24-1 to TRBJ2-3; 7 positions agree with TRBD1. V was pared by 2 bases and J by 4 bases, with 8 bases of the junction left unmatched. The CDR3 covers 16 residues. CDR1 is KGHDR, CDR2 SFDVKD, per germline. CDR3: CATSDSRQGGSDTQYF. In DNA form, the CDR3 reads TGTGCCACCAGTGATTCGAGACAGGGTGGGTCAGATACGCAGTATTTT.

The V and J genes are TRBV7-3 and TRBJ2-5, with 12 positions matching TRBD2. This CDR3 region has 16 residues. In germline, CDR1 is SGHTA, CDR2 FQGTGA. V lost 4 bases and J lost 5; bases outside the gene matches: 8. The CDR3 sequence is CASSSTTSGGRETQYF. CDR3 DNA sequence: TGTGCCAGCAGCTCAACGACTAGCGGGGGCCGGGAGACCCAGTACTTC.

V usage is TRBV20-1 and J usage is TRBJ1-5; 9 positions agree with TRBD1. The germline V gene encodes CDR1 DFQATT and CDR2 SNEGSKA (reference sequence). J gave up 2 bases and V 3 bases, and 11 bases lay outside the gene matches. The CDR3 loop spans 17 amino acids. In DNA form, the CDR3 reads TGCAGTGCTAGCGGACTTCTTGGGGACAGGGGCAATCAGCCCCAGCATTTT. Protein: CSASGLLGDRGNQPQHF.

This sequence joins TRBV11-2 and TRBJ1-6, with D perhaps TRBD1 (5 bases). CDR3 length equals 15 residues. Germline V gives CDR1 SGHAT, CDR2 FQNNGV. V was trimmed by 3 bases and J by 5 bases, leaving 11 bases between them. The CDR3 DNA reads TGTGCCAGCAGCTTCATACAGGCTAATAATTCACCCCTCCACTTT. Its protein product is CASSFIQANNSPLHF.

The chain is built from TRBV11-2 and TRBJ1-2; D remains unclear. Trimming shortened V by 1 base and J by 8 bases, and 17 bases separated the two germline ends. Per the germline V gene, CDR1 is SGHAT and CDR2 is FQNNGV. The CDR3 runs 15 residues. The CDR3 reads CASSLVNFNGVGYTF. DNA for the CDR3: TGTGCCAGCAGCTTAGTCAATTTCAACGGGGTCGGCTACACCTTC.

The gene calls are TRBV6-1 and TRBJ2-5; no clear D. The CDR3 is made up of 14 amino acids. In germline, CDR1 is MNHNS, CDR2 SASEGT. V was shortened by 5 bases and J by 4 bases, with 14 bases between the two germline ends. CDR3 DNA sequence: TGTGCCAGCAGTACCGACCTGAGAGGAGAGACCCAGTACTTC. It encodes CASSTDLRGETQYF.

The rearrangement links TRBV7-8 to TRBJ2-2, with D perhaps TRBD2 (5 bases). The CDR3 contains 14 residues. V was cut by 5 bases and J by 7 bases, with 14 bases left in between. Germline CDR1 is SGHVS and CDR2 is FQNEAQ. CDR3 in DNA: TGTGCCAGCAGCAGGCTAGCAGGCGGCGGGGAGCTGTTTTTT. It codes for CASSRLAGGGELFF.

The rearrangement uses TRBV19 and TRBJ2-3, with D possibly matching TRBD2 (5 bases). Germline lookup yields CDR1 LNHDA and CDR2 SQIVND (reference sequence). Trimming took off 3 bases at V and 0 bases at J, with 13 bases between the two ends. The CDR3 is 16 amino acids. The chain's CDR3 is CASSMVGRQSTDTQYF. CDR3 DNA: TGTGCCAGTAGTATGGTTGGGAGACAAAGCACAGATACGCAGTATTTT.

The chain combines TRBV4-1 with TRBJ2-3; no clear D gene. The ends were cut back, 2 bases at V and 0 bases at J, with 18 bases in the middle. The CDR3 sequence is 18 residues long. Germline CDR1 and CDR2: MGHRA and YSYEKL. In DNA form, the CDR3 reads TGCGCCAGCAGCCAACTACTAAACGGGCGTCTTAGCACAGATACGCAGTATTTT. Amino acid sequence: CASSQLLNGRLSTDTQYF.

The genes are TRBV7-2 and TRBJ1-5; perhaps TRBD1 as D (6 bases). CDR3 size: 15 residues. The germline gives CDR1 SGHTA, CDR2 FQGNSA. V was pared by 0 bases and J by 1 base, with 7 bases between. The CDR3 reads CASSLAGQSNQPQHF. The CDR3 coding sequence is TGTGCCAGCAGCTTAGCCGGACAGAGCAATCAGCCCCAGCATTTT. The variable domain in full, with the rest retrieved from reference TRBV7-2 and TRBJ1-5, is GAGVSQSPSNKVTEKGKDVELRCDPISGHTALYWYRQSLGQGLEFLIYFQGNSAPDKSGLPSDRFSAERTGGSVSTLTIQRTQQEDSAVYLCASSLAGQSNQPQHFGDGTRLSIL.

The chain is built from TRBV7-2 and TRBJ2-3; 8 bases align to TRBD2. CDR1 is SGHTA, CDR2 FQGNSA, per germline. This CDR3 has 15 residues. The J segment lost 3 bases and the V segment lost 5 bases, leaving 7 bases of the junction unmatched. The chain's CDR3 is CASSTASGRTDTQYF. CDR3 in DNA: TGTGCCAGCAGCACAGCTAGCGGGCGGACAGATACGCAGTATTTT.

This CDR3 reads CASSLGSRDEEKLFF. CDR3 bases: TGTGCCAGCAGCTTAGGTTCCAGGGATGAAGAAAAACTGTTTTTT. The chain links TRBV7-9 to TRBJ1-4; a weak D match, TRBD1 (5 bases). V was trimmed by 1 base and J by 8 bases, leaving 14 bases between them. Germline V gene sequence: CDR1 SEHNR, CDR2 FQNEAQ (reference sequence). The CDR3 is 15 amino acids.